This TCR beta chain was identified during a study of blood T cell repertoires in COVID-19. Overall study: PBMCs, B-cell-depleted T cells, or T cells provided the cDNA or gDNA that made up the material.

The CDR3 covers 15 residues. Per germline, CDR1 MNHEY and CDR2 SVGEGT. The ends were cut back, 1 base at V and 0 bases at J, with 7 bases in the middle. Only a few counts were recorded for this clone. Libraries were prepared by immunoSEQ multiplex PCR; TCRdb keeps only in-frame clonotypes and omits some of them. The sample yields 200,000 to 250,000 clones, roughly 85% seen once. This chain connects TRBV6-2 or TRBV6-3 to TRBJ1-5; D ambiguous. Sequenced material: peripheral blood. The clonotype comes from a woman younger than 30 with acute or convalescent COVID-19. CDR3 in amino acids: CASSYYGNSNQPQHF. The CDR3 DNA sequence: TGTGCCAGCAGTTACTACGGGAATAGCAATCAGCCCCAGCATTTT.